A single sample gave rise to the 25 T cell receptor beta chains below, sequenced in a study of post-analysis software for immune sequencing data. Study outcomes and limitations: The five TRBV segments detected at higher frequency in patients than in controls included TRBV5-6, TRBV5-1 and TRBV20-1.

Antigens for these TCRs are unknown. Unique molecular identifiers had been added to the TCR beta cDNA libraries. One entry per CDR3 protein results from TCRdb running MiXCR on the PCR reads. The sample contains about 770,000 distinct CDR3 sequences, around 45% of which appear only once. The sample was blood. These TCRs come from a girl aged 5-17 years with multiple sclerosis.

The chain uses TRBV7-6 and TRBJ2-3; 14 nucleotides match TRBD2. Germline values: CDR1 SGHVS, CDR2 FNYEAQ. The CDR3 has 17 residues. The V and J ends lost 4 bases and 4 bases, in that order; junction bases with no gene match: 7. This CDR3 is CASSSLGLAGEADTQYF. The CDR3 DNA is TGTGCCAGCAGCTCACTGGGACTAGCGGGAGAGGCAGATACGCAGTATTTT.

The chain employs TRBV7-9 and TRBJ1-2; D perhaps matches TRBD1 (6 bases). Germline V gives CDR1 SEHNR, CDR2 FQNEAQ (reference sequence). This CDR3 contains 15 residues. With 6 bases removed from V and 0 bases from J, the gap between germline ends came to 14 bases. The CDR3 region has the DNA TGTGCCAGCAGACTCACAGGGACGACTAACTATGGCTACACCTTC. Translated: CASRLTGTTNYGYTF.

J is TRBJ2-7 and V is TRBV11-2, with unresolved D. Between the trimmed V and J ends, which lost 1 base and 4 bases, there was a span of 14 bases. Germline CDR1 SGHAT, CDR2 FQNNGV. The CDR3 spans 15 residues. The CDR3 protein is CASSLGPAPAYEQYF. In nucleotides, the CDR3 is TGTGCCAGCAGCTTAGGGCCGGCTCCCGCTTACGAGCAGTACTTC. Variable domain in full (rest from reference TRBV11-2 and TRBJ2-7): EAGVAQSPRYKIIEKRQSVAFWCNPISGHATLYWYQQILGQGPKLLIQFQNNGVVDDSQLPKDRFSAERLKGVDSTLKIQPAKLEDSAVYLCASSLGPAPAYEQYFGPGTRLTVT.

This clonotype was counted only a few times. The chain carries TRBV6-2 or TRBV6-3 and TRBJ2-7, with D unresolved. The V end was cut by 5 bases, the J end by 1 base, with 6 bases between. The germline gives CDR1 MNHEY, CDR2 SVGEGT. The CDR3 runs to 12 residues. CDR3 nucleotide sequence: TGTGCCAGCAGTATTAGATCCTACGAGCAGTACTTC. Translated, it gives CASSIRSYEQYF.

The chain recombines TRBV24-1 with TRBJ2-2; D remains unclear. Trimming shortened V by 0 bases and J by 3 bases, and 4 bases separated the two germline ends. From germline, CDR1 is KGHDR and CDR2 SFDVKD. This CDR3 is 14 amino acids long. CDR3 sequence: CATSDLRHTGELFF. The CDR3 DNA follows: TGTGCCACCAGTGATTTGAGACACACCGGGGAGCTGTTTTTT.

This rearrangement joins TRBV12-3 or TRBV12-4 to TRBJ1-5; D possibly corresponds to TRBD1 (5 bases). CDR3 size: 13 residues. Trimming stripped 5 bases from V and 6 bases from J, with 11 bases between. The CDR3 DNA reads TGTGCCAGCAGTCTCCAGGGTACTCAGCCCCAGCATTTT. Protein sequence: CASSLQGTQPQHF.

This clonotype was found a few times. The chain is built from TRBV5-5 and TRBJ2-2, with a weak D call TRBD2 (6 bases). CDR1 and CDR2 from the germline V gene are SGHKS and YYEKEE (reference sequence). V was pared by 3 bases and J by 4 bases, with 16 bases between. CDR3 size: 16 residues. The CDR3 nucleotides read TGTGCCAGCAGCTCGAAACTAGCCCCGGTCACCGGGGAGCTGTTTTTT. It is translated as CASSSKLAPVTGELFF. Complete variable domain (other parts from reference TRBV5-5 and TRBJ2-2): DAGVTQSPTHLIKTRGQQVTLRCSPISGHKSVSWYQQVLGQGPQFIFQYYEKEERGRGNFPDRFSARQFPNYSSELNVNALLLGDSALYLCASSSKLAPVTGELFFGEGSRLTVL.

V gene TRBV11-2 combines with J gene TRBJ2-7, with D unclear. The J call may be faulty, since TRBJ2-5 better matches the DNA end. The length of the CDR3 is 15 residues. CDR1 SGHAT and CDR2 FQNNGV come from the germline V gene. CDR3 amino acids: CASSPEFSLQETQYF. The CDR3 nucleotides are TGTGCCAGCAGCCCGGAGTTTAGCCTCCAAGAGACCCAGTACTTC.

On this clonotype itself: One end of the junction does not line up with germline, which may come from a read error. The J gene is TRBJ2-5, the V gene TRBV3-1; 8 positions match TRBD1. The CDR3 length is 16 residues. Germline V gene data show CDR1 as LGHDT and CDR2 as YNNKEL (reference sequence). CDR3 sequence reads: CASSPTDRANQETQYF. For the CDR3, the DNA is TGTGCCAGCAGTCCCACGGACAGGGCGAACCAAGAGACTCAGTACTTC.

This clonotype showed up just a few times. The J gene is TRBJ2-1, the V gene TRBV20-1; D remains ambiguous. The V gene's germline CDR1 is DFQATT and CDR2 SNEGSKA (reference sequence). The V gene lost 5 bases and the J gene lost 4 bases, with 18 bases spanning the gap. CDR3 length equals 15 residues. The CDR3 bases are TGCAGTGCTCCCCACCTGAACAACCCATACAATGAGCAGTTCTTC. It codes for CSAPHLNNPYNEQFF.

This chain joins TRBV6-2 or TRBV6-3 and TRBJ2-3, with 7 bases identical to TRBD1. This CDR3 contains 16 residues. Germline loops: CDR1 MNHEY, CDR2 SVGEGT. V lost 4 bases, J lost 4 bases, and 11 bases stayed unmatched. The DNA of the CDR3 is TGTGCCAGCAGTTTCATCACAGGGGATCAGTCAGATACGCAGTATTTT. Translation: CASSFITGDQSDTQYF.

V is TRBV6-1 and J is TRBJ1-2; no firm D call. Germline loops: CDR1 MNHNS, CDR2 SASEGT. This CDR3 is built from 11 residues. Trimming took off 6 bases at V and 9 bases at J, with 11 bases between the two ends. Here the CDR3 reads CASRVLDRYTF. CDR3 nucleotide sequence: TGTGCCAGCAGGGTCTTGGATCGCTACACCTTC.

CDR3 protein: CASSFLTSGRSEQYF. CDR3 nucleotide sequence: TGTGCCAGCAGTTTCTTGACTAGCGGGAGAAGCGAGCAGTACTTC. V usage is TRBV27 and J usage is TRBJ2-7; 12 nucleotides match TRBD2. Germline loops: CDR1 MNHEY, CDR2 SMNVEV (reference sequence). CDR3 length equals 15 residues. Unmatched junction bases numbered 6, after V lost 3 bases and J lost 6 bases.

The genes are TRBV6-6 and TRBJ1-2; 7 bases are shared with TRBD1. From germline, CDR1 is MNHNY and CDR2 SVGAGI (reference sequence). V lost 2 bases to trimming and J lost 4 bases; unmatched junction nucleotides: 13. This CDR3 spans 17 amino acids. The CDR3 protein is CASSYPRSGTDPYGYTF. The DNA of the CDR3 is TGTGCCAGCAGTTACCCCCGATCCGGGACAGATCCCTATGGCTACACCTTC.

This clonotype has only a few counts. This chain links TRBV6-6 with TRBJ2-1, with no clear D. The CDR3 spans 14 residues. The V gene lost 0 bases and the J gene lost 3 bases, with 6 bases spanning the gap. Germline assignment: CDR1 MNHNY and CDR2 SVGAGI (reference sequence). Written as DNA, the CDR3 is TGTGCCAGCAGTTACTCGTCAGACTACAATGAGCAGTTCTTC. It yields the protein CASSYSSDYNEQFF.

In this sample, this clonotype turned up a few times. This rearrangement joins TRBV20-1 to TRBJ2-2; 16 bases agree with TRBD2. The V gene end was trimmed by 5 bases and the J gene end by 2 bases; junction bases not matched to a gene: 11. Germline V gene data show CDR1 as DFQATT and CDR2 as SNEGSKA (reference sequence). The CDR3 covers 19 residues. DNA of the CDR3: TGCAGTGCTTGGAAGGGACTAGCGGGAGGGGATCTTAACACCGGGGAGCTGTTTTTT. It encodes CSAWKGLAGGDLNTGELFF.

Concerning this clonotype itself: The junction departs from germline at one end; a sequencing error may be responsible. The chain recombines TRBV7-6 with TRBJ2-6, with a weak D call TRBD1 (6 bases). Germline CDR1 is SGHVS and CDR2 is FNYEAQ. The CDR3 covers 16 residues. Here the CDR3 DNA reads TGTGCCAGCAGCCAGGGGTCCCCCTTTGGGGCCAACGTCCGGACTTTC. Protein sequence: CASSQGSPFGANVRTF.

This clonotype was detected only once. The J gene is TRBJ2-7, the V gene TRBV7-9; perhaps D is TRBD1 or TRBD2 (5 bases each). The CDR3 covers 15 residues. Trimming removed 5 bases from V and 3 bases from J, with 17 bases in between. Germline-derived CDR1 and CDR2 are SEHNR and FQNEAQ (reference sequence). The CDR3 DNA reads as TGTGCCAGCAGCCCCCCTTTCGGGGCTGACTACGAGCAGTACTTC. Translated, it gives CASSPPFGADYEQYF. Based on the CDR3 plus reference TRBV7-9 and TRBJ2-7, the full variable domain is DTGVSQNPRHKITKRGQNVTFRCDPISEHNRLYWYRQTLGQGPEFLTYFQNEAQLEKSRLLSDRFSAERPKGSFSTLEIQRTEQGDSAMYLCASSPPFGADYEQYFGPGTRLTVT.

The J gene is TRBJ2-7, the V gene TRBV20-1; 11 bases match TRBD2. J lost 6 bases, V lost 4 bases, and 8 bases had no gene match. Germline lookup yields CDR1 DFQATT and CDR2 SNEGSKA (reference sequence). The CDR3 is 14 amino acids. In DNA form, the CDR3 reads TGCAGTGCTACCCGACTAGCGGGATCTTCCGAGCAGTACTTC. Its translation: CSATRLAGSSEQYF.

The sample holds a few counts of this clonotype. V gene TRBV20-1 combines with J gene TRBJ1-2, with D uncertain. This CDR3 region has 16 residues. V was shortened by 0 bases and J by 0 bases, with 14 bases between the two germline ends. The germline V gene has CDR1 DFQATT and CDR2 SNEGSKA (reference sequence). CDR3 residues: CSARDRGDPTNYGYTF. The CDR3 nucleotides are TGCAGTGCTAGAGACCGTGGGGATCCTACTAACTATGGCTACACCTTC.

This clonotype was seen a few times. The CDR3 DNA is TGTGCCAGCAGTTTAGGTGGGAGCATGGGGGAGCAGTACTTC. Translation: CASSLGGSMGEQYF. The rearrangement links TRBV28 to TRBJ2-7, with a weak D call TRBD2 (5 bases). The germline V gene encodes CDR1 MDHEN and CDR2 SYDVKM. Trimming shortened V by 2 bases and J by 7 bases, and 15 bases separated the two germline ends. The length of the CDR3 is 14 residues.

The chain combines TRBV6-6 with TRBJ2-7, with 8 bases that match TRBD1. Trimming at V came to 4 bases and at J to 2 bases, leaving 10 bases not matched to a gene. Germline CDR1 MNHNY, CDR2 SVGAGI (reference sequence). The CDR3 is 16 residues long. CDR3 nucleotide sequence: TGTGCCAGCAGTTCGTTTGGGCAGGGGGCCGCCTACGAGCAGTACTTC. It specifies CASSSFGQGAAYEQYF.

The V and J genes are TRBV7-2 and TRBJ2-7; D is possibly TRBD1 or TRBD2 (7 bases each). CDR1 is SGHTA and CDR2 is FQGNSA in the germline V gene. The CDR3 has 17 residues. Deletions cut 2 bases from V and 5 bases from J, with 22 bases between. The CDR3 protein is CASSLSPGLGGLHEQYF. CDR3 coding DNA: TGTGCCAGCAGCTTAAGCCCCGGACTAGGGGGCCTCCACGAGCAGTACTTC.

In this sample, this clonotype turned up a few times. This chain links TRBV7-3 with TRBJ2-3; possible D gene TRBD2, 6 bases. The CDR3 is made up of 15 amino acids. V was shortened by 2 bases and J by 0 bases, with 9 bases between the two germline ends. The germline gives CDR1 SGHTA, CDR2 FQGTGA. CDR3 sequence reads: CASSLEGLSTDTQYF. CDR3 sequence (DNA): TGTGCCAGCAGCTTAGAGGGACTCAGCACAGATACGCAGTATTTT.

V is TRBV12-3 or TRBV12-4 and J is TRBJ2-3; 8 nucleotides agree with TRBD1. The CDR3 is 16 residues long. V lost 6 bases, J lost 2 bases, and 10 bases stayed unmatched. The CDR3 region is CASRAGGGRATDTQYF. The CDR3 DNA reads as TGTGCCAGCAGGGCAGGGGGCGGCCGTGCCACAGATACGCAGTATTTT.